What follows describes a single TCR beta chain. Its antigen is not identified. The CDR3 loop spans 15 amino acids. Germline assignment: CDR1 SGHNT and CDR2 YYREEE (reference sequence). Trimming pared 1 base from V and 9 bases from J, leaving 14 bases between. Method: immunoSEQ multiplex PCR; TCRdb's copy keeps in-frame clones and lacks some. The table lists 100,000 to 150,000 clones, 90% of them singletons. The data are from a study of T cell responses to AZD1222 COVID-19 vaccine. Study conclusions and caveats: None of the repertoires were sampled until the peak T cell response had passed. Unmutated regions of variants are reportedly targeted by nearly half of spike-specific TCRs. Of the AZD1222 recipients, only five to seven were seropositive at baseline.

Specimen: peripheral blood, collected on day 0 of AZD1222 vaccination. The clonotype was recovered from an adult in good health. This chain joins TRBV5-4 and TRBJ1-6, with a possible D match to TRBD1 (5 bases). This CDR3 reads CASSLSQGGSSPLHF. The CDR3 region has the DNA TGTGCCAGCAGCTTGTCCCAGGGAGGCAGTTCACCCCTCCACTTT.